The text below deals with one T cell receptor (beta chain). There are 18 residues in the CDR3. This sample is drawn from a study of shared clonotypes between healthy human individuals. Study details: Three CD4 naive, three CD4 memory, two CD8 naive and one CD8 memory plate were used per donor.

Positively selected for CCR7, the CD45RO-negative cells used as naive CD8 cells excluded terminally differentiated effector memory CD45RA+ cells. Per the original methods: Junction-only immunoSEQ data arrived without quality scores, meaning filtering differed. Data came from immunoSEQ multiplex PCR; TCRdb stores just in-frame clones and leaves some out. From that table come the V and J calls and clone size; the DNA was used to work out D and trimming. The sample yields just over 2,000,000 clones, roughly 94% seen once. The receptor comes from a young man in good health. The sample was naive CD8+ T cells sorted from blood. The rearrangement joins TRBV21-1 to TRBJ1-1. TRBV21-1 is a listed pseudogene. CDR3 loop: CASSKVGETGRGNTEAFF. For the CDR3, the DNA is TGTGCCAGCAGCAAAGTGGGTGAGACAGGGAGGGGGAACACTGAAGCTTTCTTT.